Listed below are T cell receptor beta chains from one sample, sequenced in a study of OX40 agonist ivuxolimab in advanced cancers. The table came from immunoSEQ multiplex PCR; TCRdb's copy has only in-frame clones and leaves some out. Seen here are about 90,000 clones, 90% observed once, and the top ten hold around 0.16%. This specimen was CD4+ or CD8+ T cells sorted from blood, taken in a trial of the OX40 agonist ivuxolimab. The receptors here all came from an adult with an advanced solid tumor such as melanoma, head and neck, liver or kidney cancer. Each CDR3 is given with its conserved first and last residue.

cdr3_aa,v_call
CASSGGGGTSYEQYF,TRBV6-1
CASSIAGGVNEQFF,TRBV19
CASSQKQGRSQAFF,TRBV19
CASSFAGNDYEQYF,TRBV27
CASSTLMGITDTQYF,TRBV19
CASSRTVGEQYF,TRBV6-6
CAWSVTATNEKLFF,TRBV30
CAWGGRNGYTF,TRBV30
CASSSRTGADYEQYF,TRBV5-4
CASSSTSQGLGGNTIYF,TRBV7-9
CASSLRQLNTEAFF,TRBV11-2
CASTVQGEGYTF,TRBV6-6
CASRGPDSAYEQYF,TRBV19
CASSPGTNEQFF,TRBV11-3
CASSEVWSGQGYEQYF,TRBV6-1
CASSLTGSGDGTDTQYF,TRBV7-3
CASSRGGEGYGYTF,TRBV6-1
CASSLTGSGYTF,TRBV2
CAIRDSVTDTQYF,TRBV10-3
CAWSPQTVSYGYTF,TRBV30
CASSLEGLYSYEQYF,TRBV5-4
CASSVVPGTNYGYTF,TRBV9